Presented here are 20 T cell receptor beta chains from one specimen sequenced in a study of T cell changes during pregnancy in multiple sclerosis. The data were produced by immunoSEQ multiplex PCR, yet TCRdb's version contains in-frame clones alone and is incomplete. The table has about 110,000 clones, approximately 90% seen once. The input for sequencing was peripheral blood, taken in the third trimester of pregnancy. These receptors all stem from a female donor in good health, enrolled as a control in a pregnancy study.

This chain connects TRBV30 to TRBJ2-1; 10 nucleotides agree with TRBD2. From germline, CDR1 is GTSNPN and CDR2 SVGIG (reference sequence). This CDR3 spans 15 amino acids. The junction had 4 bases not matched to a gene; V was cut back by 1 base and J by 4 bases. In nucleotides, the CDR3 is TGTGCCTGGAGTGCGATAGCGGGGGGATACAATGAGCAGTTCTTC. The encoded protein is CAWSAIAGGYNEQFF.

The V gene is TRBV7-2, the J gene TRBJ1-4; D might be TRBD1 (5 bases). The CDR3 runs to 14 residues. The V and J ends lost 6 bases and 0 bases respectively, with 8 bases between them. Looked up from germline, CDR1 is SGHTA and CDR2 is FQGNSA. DNA for the CDR3: TGTGCCAGCAGGACAGCCGCAACTAATGAAAAACTGTTTTTT. This gives the protein CASRTAATNEKLFF. The full variable domain, rest sourced from reference TRBV7-2 and TRBJ1-4, is GAGVSQSPSNKVTEKGKDVELRCDPISGHTALYWYRQSLGQGLEFLIYFQGNSAPDKSGLPSDRFSAERTGGSVSTLTIQRTQQEDSAVYLCASRTAATNEKLFFGSGTQLSVL.

DNA for the CDR3: TGTGCCAGCAGCCAAGAAAACGGGGACACCGGGGAGCTGTTTTTT. Translation: CASSQENGDTGELFF. The chain couples TRBV4-2 to TRBJ2-2; tentatively, D is TRBD2 (5 bases). The CDR3 has 15 residues. Germline CDR1 LGHNA, CDR2 YNFKEQ. With 0 bases removed from V and 3 bases from J, the gap between germline ends came to 8 bases.

This rearrangement joins TRBV4-2 to TRBJ2-5, with D perhaps matching TRBD1 (5 bases). In germline, CDR1 is LGHNA, CDR2 YNFKEQ. This CDR3 has 14 residues. V was clipped by 0 bases and J by 5 bases, with 10 bases between them. The CDR3 reads CASSQEKGVETQYF. The DNA for the CDR3 is TGTGCCAGCAGCCAAGAGAAAGGGGTTGAGACCCAGTACTTC.

This chain connects TRBV19 to TRBJ2-2; 9 bases match TRBD1. CDR3 length equals 14 residues. Germline-derived CDR1 and CDR2 are LNHDA and SQIVND (reference sequence). V trimming: 8 bases; J trimming: 2 bases; junction bases outside the gene matches: 3. The CDR3 region is CASRTGANTGELFF. CDR3 nucleotide sequence: TGTGCCAGTCGGACAGGGGCAAACACCGGGGAGCTGTTTTTT.

The V call is TRBV1, the J call TRBJ1-2; the table's D call TRBD1 went unverified against the DNA. TRBV1 is shown as a pseudogene. The CDR3 runs 17 residues. The CDR3 bases are TGCACCAGCAGCACAGCTCCCCCCGACAGGCGCGAGGATGGCTACACCTTC. The encoded protein is CTSSTAPPDRREDGYTF.

The chain has TRBV10-3 and TRBJ2-2; 10 bases are shared with TRBD1. In germline, CDR1 is ENHRY, CDR2 SYGVKD. This CDR3 contains 15 residues. The junction had 2 bases not matched to a gene; V was cut back by 4 bases and J by 3 bases. The CDR3 nucleotides are TGTGCCATCAGTGCCGGGACAGGGGACACCGGGGAGCTGTTTTTT. Translation gives CAISAGTGDTGELFF.

The J gene is TRBJ2-1, the V gene TRBV7-6, with 10 bases fitting TRBD2. CDR1 and CDR2 (germline): SGHVS, FNYEAQ. The V and J ends lost 1 base and 9 bases, in that order; junction bases with no gene match: 9. The CDR3 is 16 amino acids. CDR3 sequence: CASSLVASGGATEQFF. The CDR3 region has the DNA TGTGCCAGCAGCTTAGTCGCCAGCGGGGGGGCCACTGAGCAGTTCTTC.

The chain recombines TRBV5-5 with TRBJ1-3; D not resolved. Trimming took 4 bases from V and 0 from J, leaving 20 bases between them. CDR1 and CDR2 from the germline V gene are SGHKS and YYEKEE (reference sequence). This CDR3 has 18 residues. The DNA of the CDR3 is TGTGCCAGCAGCATGACCCTCATAGCCGGAACCTCTGGAAACACCATATATTTT. As protein: CASSMTLIAGTSGNTIYF.

The rearrangement uses TRBV7-9 and TRBJ2-5, with 8 bases matching TRBD2. The CDR3 sequence is 13 residues long. Trimming took 8 bases from V and 2 from J; bases not matched to a gene: 4. CDR1 and CDR2 from the germline V gene are SEHNR and FQNEAQ (reference sequence). Here the CDR3 DNA reads TGTGCCAGCGGAGCGGGGGCACAAGAGACCCAGTACTTC. Protein: CASGAGAQETQYF. Complete variable domain (other parts from reference TRBV7-9 and TRBJ2-5): DTGVSQNPRHKITKRGQNVTFRCDPISEHNRLYWYRQTLGQGPEFLTYFQNEAQLEKSRLLSDRFSAERPKGSFSTLEIQRTEQGDSAMYLCASGAGAQETQYFGPGTRLLVL.

This chain joins TRBV7-2 and TRBJ2-3; 8 bases fit TRBD2. The CDR3 consists of 16 residues. In germline, CDR1 is SGHTA, CDR2 FQGNSA. With V trimmed by 1 base and J by 3 bases, 6 bases remained unmatched. The CDR3 region is CASSLVSSGGTDTQYF. The CDR3 coding sequence is TGTGCCAGCAGCTTAGTATCCAGCGGGGGAACAGATACGCAGTATTTT.

The chain employs TRBV4-1 and TRBJ1-2; TRBD1 is a possible D gene (6 bases). CDR1 and CDR2 from the germline V gene are MGHRA and YSYEKL. This CDR3 region has 15 residues. V lost 3 bases to trimming and J lost 1 base, with 12 bases between them. The chain's CDR3 is CASSHAGTLNYGYTF. The DNA for the CDR3 is TGCGCCAGCAGCCATGCCGGGACACTTAACTATGGCTACACCTTC.

This clone appeared a single time. The chain couples TRBV5-1 to TRBJ2-1, with 7 bases lining up with TRBD1. J lost 0 bases, V lost 5 bases, and 8 bases had no gene match. CDR3 length equals 16 residues. The V gene's germline CDR1 is SGHRS and CDR2 YFSETQ. CDR3 nucleotides: TGCGCCAGCAGGAGACAGGGAATTCCCTCCTACAATGAGCAGTTCTTC. Residues: CASRRQGIPSYNEQFF.

The chain is built from TRBV4-3 and TRBJ1-5; 7 bases agree with TRBD1. V was clipped by 2 bases and J by 0 bases; unmatched bases: 1. Germline loops: CDR1 LGHNA, CDR2 YSLEER. The CDR3 loop spans 15 amino acids. CDR3 DNA sequence: TGCGCCAGCAGCCAAACAGGGGATAGCAATCAGCCCCAGCATTTT. This translates into CASSQTGDSNQPQHF.

V usage is TRBV19 and J usage is TRBJ2-3; 8 nucleotides line up with TRBD2. V trimming: 4 bases; J trimming: 2 bases; junction bases outside the gene matches: 5. The CDR3 extends over 15 amino acids. The germline gives CDR1 LNHDA, CDR2 SQIVND (reference sequence). The CDR3 DNA follows: TGTGCCAGTAGTACGGTAGCGGGGAACACAGATACGCAGTATTTT. It yields the protein CASSTVAGNTDTQYF.

The rearrangement joins TRBV30 to TRBJ1-5; D is unclear. CDR1 is GTSNPN, CDR2 SVGIG, per germline (reference sequence). The CDR3 length is 12 residues. The V gene lost 1 base and the J gene lost 5 bases, with 6 bases spanning the gap. CDR3 loop: CAWSEEDQPQHF. The CDR3 nucleotides read TGTGCCTGGAGTGAGGAGGATCAGCCCCAGCATTTT.

Here the CDR3 reads CSVNRGVGYGYTF. The CDR3 bases are TGCAGCGTCAATCGGGGGGTGGGCTATGGCTACACCTTC. This chain uses TRBV29-1 with TRBJ1-2, with D possibly being TRBD1 (5 bases). The CDR3 consists of 13 residues. CDR1 is SQVTM, CDR2 ANQGSEA, per germline. V lost 6 bases and J lost 4, with 15 bases in between. The full variable domain, its missing parts supplied by reference TRBV29-1 and TRBJ1-2, is SAVISQKPSRDICQRGTSLTIQCQVDSQVTMMFWYRQQPGQSLTLIATANQGSEATYESGFVIDKFPISRPNLTFSTLTVSNMSPEDSSIYLCSVNRGVGYGYTFGSGTRLTVV.

The chain links TRBV12-5 to TRBJ2-3; perhaps TRBD2 as D (6 bases). Germline CDR1 is LGHNT and CDR2 is FRNRAP. Between the trimmed V and J ends, which lost 2 bases and 6 bases, there was a span of 27 bases. CDR3 length: 19 amino acids. CDR3 residues: CASGLTHLRDLGVGDTQYF. The CDR3 nucleotides are TGTGCTAGTGGTTTGACTCACCTCCGGGACTTAGGGGTGGGGGATACGCAGTATTTT.

This rearrangement joins TRBV28 to TRBJ2-3, with D tentatively TRBD1 (6 bases). The V end was cut by 7 bases, the J end by 3 bases, with 8 bases between. The germline CDR1 and CDR2 sequences are MDHEN and SYDVKM. This CDR3 comprises 12 residues. The CDR3 protein is CASTTGTDTQYF. DNA of the CDR3: TGTGCCAGCACAACAGGGACAGATACGCAGTATTTT.

V gene TRBV30 combines with J gene TRBJ2-2; D not certain. Deletions cut 3 bases from V and 3 bases from J, with 8 bases between. The germline V gene encodes CDR1 GTSNPN and CDR2 SVGIG (reference sequence). The CDR3 totals 13 residues. CDR3 in amino acids: CAWRSRDTGELFF. In DNA, the CDR3 is TGTGCCTGGAGATCACGGGACACCGGGGAGCTGTTTTTT.